This TCR beta chain derives from a study of blood T cell repertoires in COVID-19. Study background: Acute and convalescent COVID-19 samples came from the United States, Italy and Spain. T cells, B-cell-depleted T cells, or PBMCs provided the cDNA or gDNA that served as material.

Only one count was recorded for this clone. The germline V gene has CDR1 LGHDT and CDR2 YNNKEL (reference sequence). This CDR3 has 15 residues. The junction had 6 bases not matched to a gene; V was cut back by 5 bases and J by 7 bases. Original handling: Scientists estimated how many nucleated cells there were by amplifying reference gene primers. Sequencing was performed with immunoSEQ multiplex PCR; in TCRdb, only in-frame clones are kept and a portion is missing. V and J calls plus clone size are reproduced from that table; the DNA served to infer D and trimming. The repertoire holds under 70,000 clones, around four fifths seen once, with 10% to 15% in the top ten.

The clonotype comes from a woman at least 80 years old with acute or convalescent COVID-19. This chain joins TRBV3-1 (or the pseudogene TRBV3-2) and TRBJ2-1, with 12 positions matching TRBD1. Sequencing was performed on peripheral blood. CDR3 nucleotides: TGTGCCAGCAGCGCCGGGACAGGGGGCTGGAATGAGCAGTTCTTC. This gives the protein CASSAGTGGWNEQFF.